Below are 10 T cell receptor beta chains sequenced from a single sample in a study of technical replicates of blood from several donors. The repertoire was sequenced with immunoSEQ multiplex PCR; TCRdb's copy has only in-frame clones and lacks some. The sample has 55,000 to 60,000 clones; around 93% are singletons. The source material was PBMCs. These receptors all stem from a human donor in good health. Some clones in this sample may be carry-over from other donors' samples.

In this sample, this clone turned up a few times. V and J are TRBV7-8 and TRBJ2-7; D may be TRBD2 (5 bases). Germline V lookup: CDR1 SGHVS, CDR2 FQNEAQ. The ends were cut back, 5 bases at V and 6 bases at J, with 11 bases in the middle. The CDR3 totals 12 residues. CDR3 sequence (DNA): TGTGCCAGCAGCCTCCGGACTGGCGAGCAGTACTTC. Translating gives CASSLRTGEQYF.

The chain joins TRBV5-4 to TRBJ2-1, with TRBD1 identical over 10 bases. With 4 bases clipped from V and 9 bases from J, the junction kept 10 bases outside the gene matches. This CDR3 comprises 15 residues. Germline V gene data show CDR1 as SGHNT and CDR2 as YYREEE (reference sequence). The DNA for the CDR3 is TGTGCCAGCAGCCGACCGGGACAGGGGATGGTTGAGCAGTTCTTC. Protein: CASSRPGQGMVEQFF.

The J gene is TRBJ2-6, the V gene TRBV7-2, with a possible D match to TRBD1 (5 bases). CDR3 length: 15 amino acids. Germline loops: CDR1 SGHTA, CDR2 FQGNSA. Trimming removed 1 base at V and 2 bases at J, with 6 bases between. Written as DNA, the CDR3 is TGTGCCAGCAGCTTAGGGGGCGCTGGGGCCAACGTCCTGACTTTC. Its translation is CASSLGGAGANVLTF.

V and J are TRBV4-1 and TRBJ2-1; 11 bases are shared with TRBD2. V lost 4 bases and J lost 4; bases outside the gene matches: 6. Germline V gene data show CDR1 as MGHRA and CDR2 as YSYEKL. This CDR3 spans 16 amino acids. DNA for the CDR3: TGCGCCAGCAGCCCGCGGGCTAGCGGGGGGTACAATGAGCAGTTCTTC. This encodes CASSPRASGGYNEQFF.

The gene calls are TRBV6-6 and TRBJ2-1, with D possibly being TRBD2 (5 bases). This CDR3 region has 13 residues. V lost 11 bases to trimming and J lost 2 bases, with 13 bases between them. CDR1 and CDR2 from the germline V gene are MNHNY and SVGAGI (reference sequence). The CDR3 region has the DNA TGTGCCGGAAGGAGCGGTCCCTACAATGAGCAGTTCTTC. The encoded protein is CAGRSGPYNEQFF.

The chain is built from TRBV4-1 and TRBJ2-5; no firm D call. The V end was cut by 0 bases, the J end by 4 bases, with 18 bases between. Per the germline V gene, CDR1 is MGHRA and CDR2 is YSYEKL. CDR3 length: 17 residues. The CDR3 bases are TGCGCCAGCAGCCAAGATGGTGGGCCCACCCGCGCAGAGACCCAGTACTTC. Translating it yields CASSQDGGPTRAETQYF.

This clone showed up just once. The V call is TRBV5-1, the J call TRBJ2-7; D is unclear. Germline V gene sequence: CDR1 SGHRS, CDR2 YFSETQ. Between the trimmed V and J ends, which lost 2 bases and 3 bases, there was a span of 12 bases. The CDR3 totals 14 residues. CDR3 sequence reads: CASSLISAGYEQYF. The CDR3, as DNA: TGCGCCAGCAGCTTAATATCGGCAGGCTACGAGCAGTACTTC.

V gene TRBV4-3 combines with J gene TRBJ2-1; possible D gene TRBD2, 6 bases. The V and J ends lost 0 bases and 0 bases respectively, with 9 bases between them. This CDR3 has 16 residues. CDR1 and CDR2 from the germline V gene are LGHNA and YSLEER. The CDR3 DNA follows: TGCGCCAGCAGCCAAGATCCAGCGGGCTCCTACAATGAGCAGTTCTTC. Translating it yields CASSQDPAGSYNEQFF.

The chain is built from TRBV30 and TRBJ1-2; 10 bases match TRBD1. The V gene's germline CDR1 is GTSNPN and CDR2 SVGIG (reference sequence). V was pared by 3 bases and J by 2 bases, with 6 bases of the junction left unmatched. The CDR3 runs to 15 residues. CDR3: CAWSPAGQGNYGYTF. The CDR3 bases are TGTGCCTGGAGCCCGGCGGGACAGGGGAACTATGGCTACACCTTC.

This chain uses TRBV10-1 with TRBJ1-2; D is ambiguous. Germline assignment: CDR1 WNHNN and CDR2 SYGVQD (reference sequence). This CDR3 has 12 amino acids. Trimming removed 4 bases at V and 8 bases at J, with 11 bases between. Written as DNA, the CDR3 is TGCGCCAGCAGTGGGCCTCTCCGCGGCTACACCTTC. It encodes CASSGPLRGYTF.